This T cell receptor (beta chain) was identified during a study of blood T cell repertoires in COVID-19. Study background: Italy, Spain and the United States were the sources of the convalescent and acute COVID-19 samples.

This CDR3 has 13 residues. Trimming left V 6 bases short and J 8 bases short, with 16 bases between. In its sample, this clone was seen once. Clones were sequenced by immunoSEQ multiplex PCR, and TCRdb holds only the in-frame ones, with some missing. The sample records about 210,000 clones, 80% being singletons. This receptor was identified in a human donor in a cohort sampled during active COVID-19. Sequencing was carried out using peripheral blood. This chain links TRBV12-3 or TRBV12-4 with TRBJ1-2; D is possibly TRBD1 (6 bases). As DNA, the CDR3 is TGTGCCAGCAGCCAATGGGGGGGCGACGGCTACACCTTC. Translating it yields CASSQWGGDGYTF.